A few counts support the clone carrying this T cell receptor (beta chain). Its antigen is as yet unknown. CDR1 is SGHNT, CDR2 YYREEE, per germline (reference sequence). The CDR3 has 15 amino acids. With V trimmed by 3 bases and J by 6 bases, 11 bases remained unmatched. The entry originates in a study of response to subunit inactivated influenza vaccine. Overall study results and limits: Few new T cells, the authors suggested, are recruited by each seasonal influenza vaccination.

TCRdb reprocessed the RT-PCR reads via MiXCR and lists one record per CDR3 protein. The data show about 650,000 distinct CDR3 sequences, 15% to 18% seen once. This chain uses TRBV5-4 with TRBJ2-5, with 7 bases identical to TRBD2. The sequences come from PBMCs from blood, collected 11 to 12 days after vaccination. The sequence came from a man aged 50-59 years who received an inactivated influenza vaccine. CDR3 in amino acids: CASSSPGGNKKTQYF. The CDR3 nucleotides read TGTGCCAGCAGCTCCCCGGGAGGTAACAAGAAGACCCAGTACTTC.